Described below is a single TCR beta chain sequence and its context. A single record per CDR3 protein comes from TCRdb applying MiXCR to the 5' RACE reads. The table records 25,000 to 30,000 distinct CDR3 sequences, roughly 7.9% of them present only once. The data were taken from a study of CD8 T cells in ankylosing spondylitis. Per germline, CDR1 MDHEN and CDR2 SYDVKM. V gave up 4 bases and J gave up 2 bases; unmatched junction bases: 8. The CDR3 has 16 amino acids. The source material was blood. This chain connects TRBV28 to TRBJ2-4; 7 nucleotides agree with TRBD2. This TCR was recovered from a male donor with ankylosing spondylitis or in good health (not recorded which). CDR3 nucleotides: TGTGCCAGCAGTTCCATTGGGGAGGGGACCAAAAACATTCAGTACTTC. It is translated as CASSSIGEGTKNIQYF.